These 32 T cell receptor beta chains were sequenced from one sample in a study of Graves' ophthalmopathy and Graves' hyperthyroidism. The authors amplified TCR beta CDR3 regions from RNA transcripts. First-round RT-PCR with HTBI primers preceded a second-round multiplex PCR. TCRdb fed the multiplex PCR reads into MiXCR, producing one record per CDR3 protein. The repertoire has 500,000 to 600,000 distinct CDR3 sequences, roughly 39% of them found once; the top ten carry over 3.5%. The sequenced material came from peripheral blood or thyroid tissue (not recorded which). These receptor sequences come from an adult man with Graves' hyperthyroidism.

This clonotype appeared a few times. V and J are TRBV19 and TRBJ2-7, with D unresolved. Trimming removed 0 bases from V and 3 bases from J, with 12 bases in between. The length of the CDR3 is 15 residues. The germline gives CDR1 LNHDA, CDR2 SQIVND (reference sequence). CDR3 nucleotide sequence: TGTGCCAGTAGTATAGACGAAGGCGACGGCTACGAGCAGTACTTC. Translation: CASSIDEGDGYEQYF.

This clonotype has more than one count but fewer than ten. V and J are TRBV2 and TRBJ2-7, with 12 bases aligning to TRBD2. The CDR3 is made up of 14 amino acids. The trim removed 8 bases at V and 6 bases at J, leaving 8 bases unmatched. Germline V gene data show CDR1 as SNHLY and CDR2 as FYNNEI. CDR3 sequence (DNA): TGTGCCAGCCAGACTAGCGGGGGATTAGGCGAGCAGTACTTC. This gives the protein CASQTSGGLGEQYF.

This clonotype was found many times. The rearrangement links TRBV12-3 or TRBV12-4 to TRBJ1-2; unclear D gene. The CDR3 covers 14 residues. Trimming removed 1 base at V and 5 bases at J, with 11 bases between. The CDR3 DNA sequence: TGTGCCAGCAGTTTAGTAGTGGCAGAATATGGCTACACCTTC. This translates into CASSLVVAEYGYTF.

The chain uses TRBV2 and TRBJ2-7; 14 bases line up with TRBD2. The J call may be mistaken, given a closer DNA end match to TRBJ2-5. CDR3 length: 14 residues. The V gene's germline CDR1 is SNHLY and CDR2 FYNNEI. The CDR3 DNA is TGTGCCACTTCGGGACTAGCGGGGGAGGAGACCCAGTACTTC. Amino acids: CATSGLAGEETQYF.

The rearrangement uses TRBV20-1 and TRBJ2-3; 9 bases map to TRBD1. The junction had 4 bases not matched to a gene; V was cut back by 5 bases and J by 1 base. Germline V gives CDR1 DFQATT, CDR2 SNEGSKA (reference sequence). The CDR3 contains 14 residues. The CDR3 sequence: CSAQDRGRTDTQYF. The CDR3 DNA follows: TGCAGTGCTCAGGACAGGGGACGCACAGATACGCAGTATTTT.

The gene calls are TRBV29-1 and TRBJ1-2; unclear D gene. Between the trimmed V and J ends, which lost 8 bases and 3 bases, there was a span of 13 bases. The CDR3 length is 12 residues. The V gene's germline CDR1 is SQVTM and CDR2 ANQGSEA. CDR3 protein: CSLEREDYGYTF. DNA of the CDR3: TGCAGCTTGGAGCGGGAAGACTATGGCTACACCTTC.

The V and J genes are TRBV7-9 and TRBJ1-6; D might be TRBD1 (5 bases). The CDR3 loop spans 13 amino acids. The germline gives CDR1 SEHNR, CDR2 FQNEAQ (reference sequence). V lost 5 bases and J 13 bases, leaving 15 bases between the germline ends. The CDR3 sequence is CASSDSPGAPLHF. DNA for the CDR3: TGTGCCAGCAGCGATTCCCCCGGGGCGCCCCTCCACTTT.

Comments on this clonotype: Being one base from a much bigger clone, this may be a read error. The final CDR3 position lacks the conserved phenylalanine or tryptophan, pointing to a likely read error. The genes are TRBV7-9 and TRBJ2-7; D is perhaps TRBD1 or TRBD2 (5 bases each). Deletions cut 1 base from V and 2 bases from J, with 15 bases between. The length of the CDR3 is 16 residues. The germline V gene has CDR1 SEHNR and CDR2 FQNEAQ (reference sequence). The CDR3 sequence is CASSLGWGWETYEQYL. The CDR3 nucleotides read TGTGCCAGCAGCTTAGGTTGGGGGTGGGAGACCTACGAGCAGTACCTC.

This clonotype has a count of ten or more. The chain combines TRBV24-1 with TRBJ2-2, with 7 bases identical to TRBD1. CDR1 is KGHDR and CDR2 is SFDVKD in the germline V gene. This CDR3 has 13 residues. J lost 12 bases, V lost 4 bases, and 7 bases had no gene match. CDR3 residues: CATSELQGEKLFF. CDR3 sequence (DNA): TGTGCCACCAGTGAGTTGCAGGGGGAGAAGCTGTTTTTT.

The chain combines TRBV7-9 with TRBJ2-2, with 7 bases identical to TRBD2. Trimming removed 4 bases from V and 2 bases from J; junction bases left unmatched: 4. Germline CDR1 is SEHNR and CDR2 is FQNEAQ (reference sequence). The CDR3 is made up of 15 amino acids. CDR3 amino acids: CASSYTSVNTGELFF. CDR3 bases: TGTGCCAGCAGCTACACTAGCGTTAACACCGGGGAGCTGTTTTTT. The whole variable domain, remainder taken from reference TRBV7-9 and TRBJ2-2, is DTGVSQNPRHKITKRGQNVTFRCDPISEHNRLYWYRQTLGQGPEFLTYFQNEAQLEKSRLLSDRFSAERPKGSFSTLEIQRTEQGDSAMYLCASSYTSVNTGELFFGEGSRLTVL.

Many counts were recorded for this clonotype. This sequence joins TRBV5-8 and TRBJ2-7, with 11 nucleotides matching TRBD1. The CDR3 length is 15 residues. Germline V gene lookup returns CDR1 SGHTS and CDR2 YDEGEE. Unmatched junction bases numbered 4, after V lost 0 bases and J lost 5 bases. CDR3 region: CASSLEGQGANEQYF. The CDR3, as DNA: TGTGCCAGCAGCTTGGAAGGACAGGGGGCCAACGAGCAGTACTTC.

This clonotype occurred many times. This sequence joins TRBV3-1 and TRBJ1-1, with a tentative D call TRBD1 (6 bases). V shed 4 bases and J shed 1 base, with 13 bases lying between them. Germline assignment: CDR1 LGHDT and CDR2 YNNKEL (reference sequence). The CDR3 is 15 amino acids. CDR3 nucleotide sequence: TGTGCCAGCAGCCCTACATGGGGGGCGAACACTGAAGCTTTCTTT. Its translation is CASSPTWGANTEAFF.

This clonotype was picked up many times. CDR3 sequence (DNA): TGTGCCAGCAGCACAGGGGTGAGCAATCAGCCCCAGCATTTT. Translation gives CASSTGVSNQPQHF. This chain connects TRBV12-3 or TRBV12-4 to TRBJ1-5, with 7 positions matching TRBD1. Unmatched junction bases numbered 3, after V lost 6 bases and J lost 1 base. The CDR3 length is 14 residues.

There are many counts of this clonotype. V usage is TRBV7-2 and J usage is TRBJ1-3; D gene uncertain. Germline V gene data show CDR1 as SGHTA and CDR2 as FQGNSA. Between the trimmed V and J ends, which lost 5 bases and 3 bases, there was a span of 8 bases. The CDR3 contains 13 residues. Here the CDR3 DNA reads TGTGCCAGCAGCCCCGACCGTGGAAACACCATATATTTT. Its protein product is CASSPDRGNTIYF.

The CDR3 nucleotides read TGCAGCGTTGAATCACAGGCGGGGAATGAGCAGTTCTTC. It is translated as CSVESQAGNEQFF. The chain joins TRBV29-1 to TRBJ2-7, with D maybe TRBD2 (6 bases). Near its end, the DNA agrees better with TRBJ2-1, so the J call may be wrong. From germline, CDR1 is SQVTM and CDR2 ANQGSEA. This CDR3 is 13 amino acids long.

V is TRBV7-3 and J is TRBJ1-5, with D tentatively TRBD1 (6 bases). Trimming removed 5 bases at V and 16 bases at J, with 21 bases between. The length of the CDR3 is 13 residues. In germline, CDR1 is SGHTA, CDR2 FQGTGA. The DNA of the CDR3 is TGTGCCAGCAGCCTAAGATCAGGGGAGGCATGTCATTTT. Translating it yields CASSLRSGEACHF.

V is TRBV4-2 and J is TRBJ2-1; D gene ambiguous. The V end was cut by 0 bases, the J end by 0 bases, with 9 bases between. Germline V gene data show CDR1 as LGHNA and CDR2 as YNFKEQ. This CDR3 is built from 16 residues. The CDR3 sequence is CASSQETIVSYNEQFF. The CDR3 nucleotides read TGTGCCAGCAGCCAAGAAACCATAGTCTCCTACAATGAGCAGTTCTTC.

To note about this clonotype: A read error may be the cause here, since a much bigger clone is one base away. This sequence joins TRBV20-1 and TRBJ2-2; D gene uncertain. V was pared by 2 bases and J by 4 bases, with 14 bases between. This CDR3 has 15 residues. Germline V gene sequence: CDR1 DFQATT, CDR2 SNEGSKA (reference sequence). The CDR3 is CSARFEQLFTGELFF. The CDR3 region has the DNA TGCAGTGCTAGATTTGAACAGTTATTCACCGGGGAGCTGTTTTTT.

This clonotype was recorded at least ten times. This rearrangement joins TRBV12-3 or TRBV12-4 to TRBJ1-5; D gene uncertain. Trimming pared 7 bases from V and 7 bases from J, leaving 17 bases between. CDR3 length: 14 amino acids. The CDR3 DNA follows: TGTGCCAGCACCGGAGGTGGGGTCACCCAGCCCCAGCATTTT. The encoded protein is CASTGGGVTQPQHF.

In this sample, this clonotype turned up many times. The genes are TRBV7-3 and TRBJ2-5; 9 nucleotides agree with TRBD2. The CDR3 totals 14 residues. V trimming: 5 bases; J trimming: 4 bases; junction bases outside the gene matches: 5. Germline V lookup: CDR1 SGHTA, CDR2 FQGTGA. The CDR3 spells CASSRGGGVETQYF. The DNA of the CDR3 is TGTGCCAGCAGCCGCGGGGGGGGAGTAGAGACCCAGTACTTC.

This clonotype occurred many times. The rearrangement joins TRBV27 to TRBJ1-6, with D possibly matching TRBD1 (5 bases). The CDR3 loop spans 15 amino acids. The V gene's germline CDR1 is MNHEY and CDR2 SMNVEV (reference sequence). The V end lost 3 bases, the J end lost 10 bases, and 16 bases lay between the germline ends. The DNA of the CDR3 is TGTGCCAGCAGTTTGGTCGACAGTGAACGCTCACCCCTCCACTTT. It yields the protein CASSLVDSERSPLHF.

This clonotype turned up a few times. This sequence joins TRBV11-2 and TRBJ2-7, with 10 bases matching TRBD1. CDR1 is SGHAT and CDR2 is FQNNGV in the germline V gene. CDR3 length: 16 amino acids. With 5 bases clipped from V and 4 bases from J, the junction kept 11 bases outside the gene matches. The CDR3 region is CASSQAAGQGMYEQYF. CDR3 DNA: TGTGCCAGCAGCCAAGCCGCGGGACAGGGGATGTACGAGCAGTACTTC.

Concerning this clonotype: This clone may be a read error of a much larger clone one base away. The genes are TRBV2 and TRBJ1-6, with D possibly TRBD1 on 5 matching bases. Germline CDR1 and CDR2: SNHLY and FYNNEI. The CDR3 has 14 residues. This CDR3 reads CASSQGPYNSPLRF. DNA of the CDR3: TGTGCCAGCAGTCAGGGACCTTATAATTCACCCCTCCGCTTT.

The J gene is TRBJ2-7, the V gene TRBV10-3, with 10 bases fitting TRBD1. V was clipped by 5 bases and J by 2 bases; unmatched bases: 3. This CDR3 has 14 residues. The germline V gene encodes CDR1 ENHRY and CDR2 SYGVKD. In DNA form, the CDR3 reads TGTGCCATCAGTACCGGGACAGGGGCCTACGAGCAGTACTTC. This sequence encodes CAISTGTGAYEQYF.

The chain has TRBV29-1 and TRBJ2-5; 11 bases line up with TRBD1. Per germline, CDR1 SQVTM and CDR2 ANQGSEA. Trimming cost V 6 bases and J 5 bases; bases outside gene matches: 8. This CDR3 has 14 amino acids. CDR3 sequence reads: CSVAGTGGLETQYF. The DNA of the CDR3 is TGCAGCGTAGCCGGGACAGGGGGTCTGGAGACCCAGTACTTC.

In regard to this clonotype: Given a much more abundant clone one base away, this may be a read error. The rearrangement uses TRBV10-3 and TRBJ1-1; D not resolved. The CDR3 has 12 amino acids. The V gene's germline CDR1 is ENHRY and CDR2 SYGVKD. V was cut by 10 bases and J by 3 bases, with 12 bases left in between. The CDR3 DNA sequence: TGTGCCAGCAGAACAAGGGACACTGAAGCTTTCTTT. It is translated as CASRTRDTEAFF.

The gene calls are TRBV7-9 and TRBJ2-7; D might be TRBD1 (6 bases). With the DNA end fitting TRBJ2-1 better, the J assignment may be wrong. The CDR3 extends over 14 amino acids. Germline V gene lookup returns CDR1 SEHNR and CDR2 FQNEAQ (reference sequence). The CDR3 DNA is TGTGCCAGCAGCTCCTTACAGGGAAGGGATGAGCAGTTCTTC. Translated: CASSSLQGRDEQFF.

This clonotype came up once. The chain employs TRBV20-1 and TRBJ1-2, with TRBD1 as a possible D gene (5 bases). The CDR3 runs 13 residues. Germline CDR1 DFQATT, CDR2 SNEGSKA (reference sequence). The CDR3 sequence: CRLGMGRNYGYTF. CDR3 in DNA: TGCAGACTCGGAATGGGACGGAACTATGGCTACACCTTC.

Worth noting for this clonotype: This may come from a read error, since a much larger clone is one base off. The chain links TRBV7-9 to TRBJ1-2, with D uncertain. Germline assignment: CDR1 SEHNR and CDR2 FQNEAQ (reference sequence). The CDR3 sequence is 15 residues long. V lost 3 bases and J lost 4, with 15 bases in between. The CDR3 DNA is TGTGCCAGCAGCTTCGGACCCCCTTCTGGCTATGGCTACACCTTC. Translation: CASSFGPPSGYGYTF.

This clonotype has only a few counts. The rearrangement joins TRBV7-9 to TRBJ1-4; TRBD1 matches 7 bases. The V gene's germline CDR1 is SEHNR and CDR2 FQNEAQ (reference sequence). V shed 4 bases, J shed 8 bases, and the junction held 10 bases outside the gene matches. The CDR3 extends over 15 amino acids. The CDR3 DNA sequence: TGTGCCAGCAGCTCGACGACAGGGAGTGGGGAAAAACTGTTTTTT. Amino acid sequence: CASSSTTGSGEKLFF.

The chain joins TRBV7-2 to TRBJ2-5; 12 bases are shared with TRBD2. Looked up from germline, CDR1 is SGHTA and CDR2 is FQGNSA. This CDR3 contains 13 residues. Losses at the gene ends were 9 bases for V and 4 bases for J; bases not matched to a gene: 3. The CDR3 bases are TGTGCCAGGACTAGCGGGGGCCCAGAGACCCAGTACTTC. The encoded protein is CARTSGGPETQYF.

As concerns this clonotype: At one of its ends the junction is not consistent with the germline gene, which may arise from a read error. The chain recombines TRBV5-6 with TRBJ2-2; the D call may be TRBD1 or TRBD2 (6 bases each). CDR1 and CDR2 from the germline V gene are SGHDT and YYEEEE. The CDR3 loop spans 14 amino acids. CDR3 protein: CASSLQGVVGGLFF. In DNA form, the CDR3 reads TGTGCCAGCAGCTTACAGGGCGTCGTCGGGGGGCTGTTTTTT. Full variable domain (outside the CDR3, taken from reference TRBV5-6 and TRBJ2-2): DAGVTQSPTHLIKTRGQQVTLRCSPKSGHDTVSWYQQALGQGPQFIFQYYEEEERQRGNFPDRFSGHQFPNYSSELNVNALLLGDSALYLCASSLQGVVGGLFFGEGSRLTVL.